One sample yielded the 7 T cell receptor beta chains listed below, sequenced in a study of chemoradiotherapy in HPV16-positive cancers. Here immunoSEQ multiplex PCR was the method, and the copy in TCRdb shows in-frame clones only, minus some. The sample has some 17,000 clones, 85% to 95% seen once; the top ten hold around 14%. This specimen consisted of blood, obtained from a patient who underwent chemoradiotherapy. Every receptor here comes from a human donor with HPV-associated anogenital cancer.

The chain recombines TRBV18 with TRBJ2-7; D may be TRBD1 or TRBD2 (5 bases each). The germline gives CDR1 KGHSH, CDR2 LQKENI. The CDR3 has 15 residues. Trimming took off 6 bases at V and 5 bases at J, with 20 bases between the two ends. For the CDR3, the DNA is TGTGCCAGCTCCAGGGACCGGCAGGTATATGACGAGCAGTACGTC. Its protein is CASSRDRQVYDEQYV.

V gene TRBV18 combines with J gene TRBJ1-1, with D possibly being TRBD1 (5 bases). CDR3 size: 14 residues. CDR1 KGHSH and CDR2 LQKENI come from the germline V gene. V was pared by 5 bases and J by 3 bases, with 13 bases between. The DNA for the CDR3 is TGTGCCAGCTCAACCGGGACGGCCCACACTGAAGCTTTCTTT. Translating it yields CASSTGTAHTEAFF. Looking up the rest from reference TRBV18 and TRBJ1-1 gives the full variable domain: NAGVMQNPRHLVRRRGQEARLRCSPMKGHSHVYWYRQLPEEGLKFMVYLQKENIIDESGMPKERFSAEFPKEGPSILRIQQVVRGDSAAYFCASSTGTAHTEAFFGQGTRLTVV.

This sequence joins TRBV28 and TRBJ2-5; a possible D gene is TRBD2 (5 bases). Germline V gene sequence: CDR1 MDHEN, CDR2 SYDVKM. V lost 3 bases, J lost 4 bases, and 12 bases lay in between. The CDR3 is 14 amino acids. The chain's CDR3 is CASSLREDRETQYF. The CDR3 DNA reads TGTGCCAGCAGTTTGAGGGAAGATCGAGAGACCCAGTACTTC.

The V call is TRBV25-1, the J call TRBJ2-5; D gene ambiguous. This CDR3 region has 11 residues. V lost 4 bases and J lost 1, with 1 base in between. CDR1 and CDR2 (germline): MGHDK, SYGVNS. For the CDR3, the DNA is TGTGCCAGCAGTGGCCAAGAGACCCAGTACTTC. Amino acid sequence: CASSGQETQYF. The full variable domain, completed using reference TRBV25-1 and TRBJ2-5, is EADIYQTPRYLVIGTGKKITLECSQTMGHDKMYWYQQDPGMELHLIHYSYGVNSTEKGDLSSESTVSRIRTEHFPLTLESARPSHTSQYLCASSGQETQYFGPGTRLLVL.

The chain links TRBV28 to TRBJ1-5; D uncertain. The CDR3 runs to 13 residues. V gave up 2 bases and J gave up 10 bases, with 12 bases separating them. Germline CDR1 MDHEN, CDR2 SYDVKM. This chain's CDR3 is CASSLDGQRPQHF. CDR3 coding DNA: TGTGCCAGCAGTTTAGACGGCCAGCGTCCCCAGCATTTT.

The chain has TRBV10-2 and TRBJ1-2; D uncertain. Germline V gene data show CDR1 as WSHSY and CDR2 as SAAADI. This CDR3 region has 14 residues. The V end lost 0 bases, the J end lost 4 bases, and 9 bases lay between the germline ends. The CDR3: CASSESVGVYGYTF. The CDR3 region has the DNA TGCGCCAGCAGTGAGTCGGTTGGAGTCTATGGCTACACCTTC.

The rearrangement links TRBV5-1 to TRBJ2-5, with TRBD2 matching over 12 bases. Unmatched junction bases numbered 6, after V lost 4 bases and J lost 2 bases. The germline gives CDR1 SGHRS, CDR2 YFSETQ. The CDR3 has 16 residues. The CDR3 loop reads CASSPWTSGEQETQYF. In DNA, the CDR3 is TGCGCCAGCAGCCCCTGGACTAGCGGGGAGCAAGAGACCCAGTACTTC.